The 25 T cell receptor beta chains below were found in one sample sequenced in a study of cytomegalovirus exposure and HLA in healthy donors. Primers: 60 Vbeta forward and 13 Jbeta reverse. Some clones are missing from TCRdb's copy, which holds only in-frame ones; the method was immunoSEQ multiplex PCR. The sample includes approximately 150,000 clones, around 82% of them seen just once. The material sequenced was PBMCs. Receptors originate from a man younger than 40 in good health and CMV-seronegative.

The chain recombines TRBV5-1 with TRBJ2-5; 7 bases match TRBD2. Germline V CDR1 and CDR2: SGHRS, YFSETQ. V shed 3 bases, J shed 5 bases, and the junction held 10 bases outside the gene matches. This CDR3 is 15 amino acids long. The CDR3 nucleotides are TGCGCCAGCAGCTCCGACCCCGCGGGGGTGGAGACCCAGTACTTC. Its translation: CASSSDPAGVETQYF.

This sequence joins TRBV2 and TRBJ1-2; tentatively, D is TRBD1 (5 bases). The CDR3 has 14 residues. V lost 6 bases to trimming and J lost 8 bases, with 19 bases between them. Per germline, CDR1 SNHLY and CDR2 FYNNEI. The CDR3 bases are TGTGCCAGCAGCCCCTTTGAAGGGGTTGAGGGCTACACCTTC. Amino acids: CASSPFEGVEGYTF.

The rearrangement joins TRBV9 to TRBJ2-5, with no clear D. The CDR3 covers 14 residues. Trimming pared 3 bases from V and 5 bases from J, leaving 14 bases between. Per germline, CDR1 SGDLS and CDR2 YYNGEE. In DNA form, the CDR3 reads TGTGCCAGCAGCGCCTCCTATTTCCGGGAGACCCAGTACTTC. It specifies CASSASYFRETQYF.

This clone has a handful of counts. The J gene is TRBJ2-5, the V gene TRBV6-6, with a possible D match to TRBD1 (5 bases). This CDR3 contains 13 residues. Germline V gene data show CDR1 as MNHNY and CDR2 as SVGAGI (reference sequence). The V end was cut by 6 bases, the J end by 5 bases, with 13 bases between. This chain's CDR3 is CASRRQLYETQYF. CDR3 bases: TGTGCCAGCAGGCGACAGTTATATGAGACCCAGTACTTC.

V is TRBV20-1 and J is TRBJ2-7; D uncertain. The germline V gene encodes CDR1 DFQATT and CDR2 SNEGSKA (reference sequence). Trimming cost V 3 bases and J 4 bases, with 7 bases left between them. This CDR3 is 11 amino acids long. Here the CDR3 DNA reads TGCAGTGCTAGCGACACTTACGAGCAGTACTTC. It translates to CSASDTYEQYF.

The CDR3 sequence: CASSKGESPLHF. The DNA for the CDR3 is TGCGCCAGCAGCAAGGGGGAATCACCCCTCCACTTT. V and J are TRBV10-2 and TRBJ1-6; a possible D gene is TRBD1 (6 bases). This CDR3 has 12 amino acids. Germline V CDR1 and CDR2: WSHSY, SAAADI. With 6 bases removed from V and 10 bases from J, the gap between germline ends came to 10 bases.

The table lists this clone with a count of one. This sequence joins TRBV9 and TRBJ2-1; weak D call: TRBD2 (6 bases). The CDR3 spans 15 residues. V was trimmed by 1 base and J by 6 bases, leaving 14 bases between them. Germline V lookup: CDR1 SGDLS, CDR2 YYNGEE. CDR3 sequence reads: CASSVWGEAPNEQFF. The CDR3 DNA reads TGTGCCAGCAGCGTATGGGGGGAAGCCCCCAATGAGCAGTTCTTC.

The chain combines TRBV19 with TRBJ1-1; tentative D call: TRBD1 (5 bases). CDR1 and CDR2 from the germline V gene are LNHDA and SQIVND (reference sequence). The CDR3 sequence is 15 residues long. V was pared by 4 bases and J by 3 bases, with 15 bases between. In nucleotides, the CDR3 is TGTGCCAGTAGTACTCCAGGGATATCAGACACTGAAGCTTTCTTT. Translating gives CASSTPGISDTEAFF.

V and J are TRBV5-5 and TRBJ1-2, with TRBD1 matching 10 bases. The CDR3 contains 13 residues. V was pared by 5 bases and J by 7 bases, with 5 bases of the junction left unmatched. Germline V CDR1 and CDR2: SGHKS, YYEKEE (reference sequence). The CDR3 protein is CASSFDRGLGYTF. CDR3 coding DNA: TGTGCCAGCAGTTTCGACAGGGGGCTTGGCTACACCTTC.

The chain couples TRBV29-1 to TRBJ2-6, with 7 bases that match TRBD2. The V segment lost 3 bases and the J segment 0 bases; nucleotides outside the gene matches: 2. The CDR3 extends over 15 amino acids. The germline V gene encodes CDR1 SQVTM and CDR2 ANQGSEA. CDR3 loop: CSVDGGGSGANVLTF. The CDR3 coding sequence is TGCAGCGTTGATGGGGGGGGCTCTGGGGCCAACGTCCTGACTTTC.

The sample holds a few counts of this clone. The V call is TRBV27, the J call TRBJ1-1; D unclear. Germline CDR1 and CDR2: MNHEY and SMNVEV (reference sequence). V lost 0 bases and J lost 0, with 14 bases in between. The CDR3 totals 17 residues. CDR3 bases: TGTGCCAGCAGTTTATCGATATCCGGGAACATGAACACTGAAGCTTTCTTT. Residues: CASSLSISGNMNTEAFF.

This chain connects TRBV27 to TRBJ1-2; TRBD1 matches 7 bases. CDR3 length: 14 amino acids. The germline V gene has CDR1 MNHEY and CDR2 SMNVEV (reference sequence). Trimming cost V 6 bases and J 4 bases; bases outside gene matches: 8. CDR3 bases: TGTGCCAGCAGAGAGGACAGGCAGGGCTATGGCTACACCTTC. This gives the protein CASREDRQGYGYTF.

As DNA, the CDR3 is TGCGCCAGCAGCTTGGCTGAATTAGCGGGAGGTGGAGAGACCCAGTACTTC. Amino acids: CASSLAELAGGGETQYF. The chain combines TRBV5-1 with TRBJ2-5, with 10 bases matching TRBD2. Unmatched junction bases numbered 9, after V lost 0 bases and J lost 4 bases. From germline, CDR1 is SGHRS and CDR2 YFSETQ. This CDR3 has 17 amino acids.

The rearrangement uses TRBV5-1 and TRBJ2-1; 11 positions agree with TRBD2. This CDR3 spans 19 amino acids. CDR1 and CDR2 (germline): SGHRS, YFSETQ. V dropped 1 base and J dropped 1; count of bases not matched to a gene: 10. In DNA, the CDR3 is TGCGCCAGCAGCTTGCATAGCGGGGGGGCTCTCAGGTCCTACAATGAGCAGTTCTTC. Translated: CASSLHSGGALRSYNEQFF.

The J gene is TRBJ2-5, the V gene TRBV6-1; 7 bases are a match to TRBD1. Looked up from germline, CDR1 is MNHNS and CDR2 is SASEGT. J lost 3 bases, V lost 6 bases, and 4 bases had no gene match. The CDR3 covers 13 residues. In DNA, the CDR3 is TGTGCCAGCAGAAACAGGGGAGAAGAGACCCAGTACTTC. This codes for CASRNRGEETQYF.

The rearrangement joins TRBV7-9 to TRBJ2-7; 14 bases are shared with TRBD2. V trimming: 2 bases; J trimming: 5 bases; junction bases outside the gene matches: 2. CDR3 length: 15 residues. Germline loops: CDR1 SEHNR, CDR2 FQNEAQ (reference sequence). The CDR3 bases are TGTGCCAGCAGCTTATTGGGACTAGCGGGAGACGAGCAGTACTTC. It codes for CASSLLGLAGDEQYF. Full variable domain (outside the CDR3, taken from reference TRBV7-9 and TRBJ2-7): DTGVSQNPRHKITKRGQNVTFRCDPISEHNRLYWYRQTLGQGPEFLTYFQNEAQLEKSRLLSDRFSAERPKGSFSTLEIQRTEQGDSAMYLCASSLLGLAGDEQYFGPGTRLTVT.

V is TRBV2 and J is TRBJ1-1; 8 nucleotides agree with TRBD1. V shed 6 bases and J 2 bases; nucleotides not matched to a gene: 5. Germline CDR1 is SNHLY and CDR2 is FYNNEI. This CDR3 region has 14 residues. DNA of the CDR3: TGTGCCAGCAGGATTGACAGGGGAAACACTGAAGCTTTCTTT. As protein: CASRIDRGNTEAFF.

V is TRBV9 and J is TRBJ2-3; TRBD2 matches 8 bases. Germline loops: CDR1 SGDLS, CDR2 YYNGEE. V dropped 4 bases and J dropped 4; count of bases not matched to a gene: 11. The CDR3 spans 16 residues. The DNA of the CDR3 is TGTGCCAGCAGCTTGGGACTAGTAACTCTTTCAGATACGCAGTATTTT. Amino acid sequence: CASSLGLVTLSDTQYF.

The chain uses TRBV5-6 and TRBJ1-6, with TRBD1 as a possible D gene (5 bases). CDR1 is SGHDT and CDR2 is YYEEEE in the germline V gene. CDR3 length: 16 amino acids. The V and J ends lost 0 bases and 1 base respectively, with 8 bases between them. The CDR3 region has the DNA TGTGCCAGCAGCTTGGAACAGGCTTCCTATAATTCACCCCTCCACTTT. This gives the protein CASSLEQASYNSPLHF.

The rearrangement links TRBV5-4 to TRBJ2-5; weak D call: TRBD1 (5 bases). Germline CDR1 reads SGHNT; CDR2 reads YYREEE (reference sequence). The CDR3 contains 14 residues. V lost 4 bases and J 0 bases, leaving 10 bases between the germline ends. CDR3 nucleotide sequence: TGTGCCAGCAGCAGGGGTGGGGACCAAGAGACCCAGTACTTC. It codes for CASSRGGDQETQYF.

This chain joins TRBV29-1 and TRBJ2-5, with 9 bases identical to TRBD1. With V trimmed by 7 bases and J by 8 bases, 8 bases remained unmatched. The V gene's germline CDR1 is SQVTM and CDR2 ANQGSEA. The CDR3 contains 12 residues. The CDR3 sequence: CSETGQGVTQYF. CDR3 DNA sequence: TGCAGCGAGACGGGACAGGGAGTAACCCAGTACTTC.

The gene calls are TRBV21-1 and TRBJ1-6; the D call of TRBD1 is as the table states it, not checked on the DNA. TRBV21-1 is recorded as a pseudogene. The CDR3 has 14 residues. The CDR3 sequence is CASSKTGSGSPLHF. In DNA, the CDR3 is TGTGCCAGCAGCAAGACAGGCAGCGGATCACCCCTCCACTTT.

The chain couples TRBV7-2 to TRBJ1-2; 8 bases agree with TRBD1. This CDR3 region has 14 residues. Germline CDR1 is SGHTA and CDR2 is FQGNSA. V dropped 2 bases and J dropped 4; count of bases not matched to a gene: 3. The CDR3 is CASSLQGAAYGYTF. CDR3 bases: TGTGCCAGCAGCTTACAGGGGGCAGCCTATGGCTACACCTTC.

V is TRBV6-5 and J is TRBJ1-2; 9 bases line up with TRBD1. Trimming removed 4 bases from V and 7 bases from J; junction bases left unmatched: 10. CDR3 length equals 15 residues. Germline loops: CDR1 MNHEY, CDR2 SVGAGI. CDR3 DNA sequence: TGTGCCAGCAGTTCACTTCGGACAGGGGCTGGTGGCTACACCTTC. The encoded protein is CASSSLRTGAGGYTF.

This chain links TRBV28 with TRBJ1-6; D perhaps matches TRBD1 (6 bases). Germline values: CDR1 MDHEN, CDR2 SYDVKM. The CDR3 is made up of 19 amino acids. V shed 5 bases and J shed 9 bases, with 29 bases lying between them. The CDR3 is CASSPQPRTDSYLSSPLHF. Here the CDR3 DNA reads TGTGCCAGCAGTCCCCAACCCCGGACAGATTCCTATCTGAGTTCACCCCTCCACTTT.